This passage covers 21 T cell receptor beta chains from one sample sequenced in a study of cytomegalovirus exposure and HLA in healthy donors. Use of 60 Vbeta and 13 Jbeta primers characterized the PCR. Data came from immunoSEQ multiplex PCR; TCRdb stores just in-frame clones and leaves some out. This sample's table reports over 100,000 clones. Sequenced: PBMCs. The receptors come from a woman aged 40-49 years in good health and CMV-seropositive.

The V and J genes are TRBV15 and TRBJ2-1; weak D call: TRBD2 (5 bases). The germline gives CDR1 LNHNV, CDR2 YYDKDF (reference sequence). The CDR3 is made up of 15 amino acids. V was pared by 1 base and J by 1 base, with 8 bases between. Here the CDR3 DNA reads TGTGCCACCAGCAGAGCTACTAGTTCCTACAATGAGCAGTTCTTC. Its protein is CATSRATSSYNEQFF.

The chain combines TRBV6-5 with TRBJ2-1; 8 bases are a match to TRBD1. The V and J ends lost 5 bases and 3 bases, in that order; junction bases with no gene match: 6. Germline CDR1 and CDR2: MNHEY and SVGAGI. The CDR3 runs 15 residues. Here the CDR3 reads CASSHYRGDYNEQFF. The CDR3 DNA sequence: TGTGCCAGCAGTCACTACAGGGGGGACTACAATGAGCAGTTCTTC.

This chain links TRBV23-1 with TRBJ2-7; TRBD1 matches 8 bases. TRBV23-1 is known as an ORF, though its function is uncertain. With 1 base clipped from V and 0 bases from J, the junction kept 5 bases outside the gene matches. There are 16 residues in the CDR3. The CDR3 DNA is TGCGCCAGCAGTCAATGTAGGACAGGGTTCTCCTACGAGCAGTACTTC. This translates into CASSQCRTGFSYEQYF.

This chain uses TRBV6-5 with TRBJ2-1; 12 nucleotides line up with TRBD2. CDR1 is MNHEY, CDR2 SVGAGI, per germline. V shed 6 bases, J shed 5 bases, and the junction held 5 bases outside the gene matches. The CDR3 totals 15 residues. CDR3 coding DNA: TGTGCCAGCAGCCCCGGACTAGCGGGACACAATGAGCAGTTCTTC. Translating gives CASSPGLAGHNEQFF.

The rearrangement links TRBV6-4 to TRBJ1-5; D remains unclear. This CDR3 region has 13 residues. Germline values: CDR1 MRHNA, CDR2 SNTAGT. Trimming removed 7 bases at V and 4 bases at J, with 11 bases between. CDR3 region: CASIYGINQPQHF. Written as DNA, the CDR3 is TGTGCCAGCATTTACGGTATTAATCAGCCCCAGCATTTT.

The chain employs TRBV5-8 and TRBJ1-5; no reliable D call. V lost 3 bases to trimming and J lost 0 bases, with 10 bases between them. The germline V gene encodes CDR1 SGHTS and CDR2 YDEGEE. The CDR3 length is 15 residues. The CDR3 sequence is CASSSLIDSNQPQHF. In DNA form, the CDR3 reads TGTGCCAGCAGCTCCCTCATAGATAGCAATCAGCCCCAGCATTTT.

The rearrangement links TRBV6-5 to TRBJ2-3, with 8 bases lining up with TRBD2. The V segment lost 2 bases and the J segment 3 bases; nucleotides outside the gene matches: 4. Germline CDR1 reads MNHEY; CDR2 reads SVGAGI. This CDR3 comprises 15 residues. CDR3: CASSYGAGVTDTQYF. The CDR3 bases are TGTGCCAGCAGTTACGGAGCGGGAGTTACAGATACGCAGTATTTT.

CDR3 in DNA: TGTGCCAGCAGCCCCCCGGCAGGGGGGTTCAACACCGGGGAGCTGTTTTTT. It is translated as CASSPPAGGFNTGELFF. The rearrangement uses TRBV11-3 and TRBJ2-2; D might be TRBD1 (7 bases). The CDR3 is 17 amino acids. Per the germline V gene, CDR1 is SGHNT and CDR2 is YENEEA. Trimming took off 5 bases at V and 2 bases at J, with 18 bases between the two ends.

This rearrangement joins TRBV7-2 to TRBJ2-1; 13 bases are shared with TRBD2. CDR1 SGHTA and CDR2 FQGNSA come from the germline V gene. V lost 0 bases to trimming and J lost 5 bases; unmatched junction nucleotides: 16. There are 21 residues in the CDR3. CDR3 in amino acids: CASSLAKGLAGVRGPDNEQFF. The CDR3 nucleotides read TGTGCCAGCAGCTTAGCGAAAGGACTAGCGGGAGTCCGGGGGCCCGACAATGAGCAGTTCTTC.

The CDR3 bases are TGTGCCAGCAGTCCCCCCCCTCGCAATCAGCCCCAGCATTTT. Amino acids: CASSPPPRNQPQHF. The chain has TRBV28 and TRBJ1-5; D remains ambiguous. The CDR3 spans 14 residues. Germline V lookup: CDR1 MDHEN, CDR2 SYDVKM. Trimming cost V 5 bases and J 2 bases, with 10 bases left between them.

The V and J genes are TRBV28 and TRBJ2-2; TRBD2 aligns across 14 bases. After removal of 5 bases from V and 5 bases from J, the junction contained 7 bases not matched to a gene. Looked up from germline, CDR1 is MDHEN and CDR2 is SYDVKM. The CDR3 has 17 residues. CDR3 in amino acids: CASSPRLAGGPTGELFF. CDR3 DNA: TGTGCCAGCAGTCCGAGACTAGCGGGAGGGCCGACCGGGGAGCTGTTTTTT.

The chain recombines TRBV7-9 with TRBJ2-2; a weak D match, TRBD1 (6 bases). The CDR3 is 15 residues long. Germline V CDR1 and CDR2: SEHNR, FQNEAQ (reference sequence). The ends were cut back, 5 bases at V and 3 bases at J, with 13 bases in the middle. CDR3 protein: CASSGTGTYTGELFF. CDR3 in DNA: TGTGCCAGCAGCGGTACCGGGACATACACCGGGGAGCTGTTTTTT.

The chain joins TRBV29-1 to TRBJ2-1; TRBD2 matches at 15 bases. Per the germline V gene, CDR1 is SQVTM and CDR2 is ANQGSEA. Trimming removed 6 bases from V and 6 bases from J; junction bases left unmatched: 9. The CDR3 extends over 16 amino acids. The CDR3 DNA follows: TGCAGCGTGACCCGGACTAGCGGGAGGGTAGGCAATGAGCAGTTCTTC. As protein: CSVTRTSGRVGNEQFF.

The CDR3 nucleotides are TGTGCCAGCAGTGAAAGTCAGGCGTATGGCTACACCTTC. Amino acid sequence: CASSESQAYGYTF. V usage is TRBV6-1 and J usage is TRBJ1-2; D remains unclear. Trimming left V 2 bases short and J 5 bases short, with 9 bases between. Per the germline V gene, CDR1 is MNHNS and CDR2 is SASEGT. This CDR3 is built from 13 residues.

Written as DNA, the CDR3 is TGTGCCAGCAGTTTATCAAGGGGTGGTGGCTACACCTTC. Translating it yields CASSLSRGGGYTF. The chain combines TRBV27 with TRBJ1-2; TRBD1 is a possible D gene (5 bases). The V and J ends lost 0 bases and 7 bases respectively, with 9 bases between them. CDR1 and CDR2 (germline): MNHEY, SMNVEV (reference sequence). This CDR3 is 13 amino acids long.

The chain combines TRBV5-3 with TRBJ2-1; 7 bases are shared with TRBD2. TRBV5-3 is recorded as an ORF, its role being uncertain. The CDR3 spans 18 residues. Losses at the gene ends were 3 bases for V and 0 bases for J; bases not matched to a gene: 12. The CDR3 DNA reads as TGTGCCAGAAGCTCCCCGGGGGTAGCGGGTAGCTCCTACAATGAGCAGTTCTTC. Translation: CARSSPGVAGSSYNEQFF.

J is TRBJ2-5 and V is TRBV5-1; tentatively, D is TRBD1 (6 bases). The length of the CDR3 is 14 residues. Trimming took 6 bases from V and 7 from J, leaving 19 bases between them. Germline-derived CDR1 and CDR2 are SGHRS and YFSETQ. CDR3 residues: CASKNRTAMGTQYF. As DNA, the CDR3 is TGCGCCAGCAAAAACAGGACAGCTATGGGGACCCAGTACTTC.

The chain combines TRBV29-1 with TRBJ2-7, with 10 nucleotides matching TRBD1. J was trimmed by 7 bases and V by 6 bases; bases with no gene match: 6. Per germline, CDR1 SQVTM and CDR2 ANQGSEA. This CDR3 region has 12 residues. CDR3 amino acids: CSVGTGDGEQYF. The CDR3 DNA sequence: TGCAGCGTGGGGACAGGGGATGGGGAGCAGTACTTC.

V and J are TRBV9 and TRBJ1-1; D ambiguous. Germline V gene lookup returns CDR1 SGDLS and CDR2 YYNGEE. This CDR3 comprises 13 residues. V lost 3 bases to trimming and J lost 3 bases, with 9 bases between them. CDR3 DNA: TGTGCCAGCAGCGCTAGTATTGACACTGAAGCTTTCTTT. Its translation: CASSASIDTEAFF. Combining the CDR3 with reference TRBV9 and TRBJ1-1 gives the whole variable domain DSGVTQTPKHLITATGQRVTLRCSPRSGDLSVYWYQQSLDQGLQFLIQYYNGEERAKGNILERFSAQQFPDLHSELNLSSLELGDSALYFCASSASIDTEAFFGQGTRLTVV.

The chain has TRBV2 and TRBJ2-3, with 8 bases that match TRBD1. The CDR3 is 14 residues long. Germline CDR1 SNHLY, CDR2 FYNNEI. V was clipped by 9 bases and J by 1 base; unmatched bases: 6. The CDR3 sequence: CASSQGVGTDTQYF. The CDR3 DNA reads as TGTGCCAGTTCACAGGGGGTTGGCACAGATACGCAGTATTTT.

The V and J genes are TRBV5-6 and TRBJ2-2, with D possibly matching TRBD1 (5 bases). The germline CDR1 and CDR2 sequences are SGHDT and YYEEEE. The CDR3 contains 14 residues. V lost 0 bases and J lost 7, with 10 bases in between. The CDR3 is CASSLGSGFGELFF. CDR3 coding DNA: TGTGCCAGCAGCTTGGGTTCAGGGTTCGGGGAGCTGTTTTTT.